The 8 T cell receptor beta chains below were found in one sample sequenced in a study. TCRdb recomputed calls from the reads with MiXCR, one row per CDR3 protein. The sample has around 270 distinct CDR3 sequences, roughly 10% seen once. The sequenced sample was CD4+ T cells from peripheral blood. All receptors derive from a human donor with rheumatoid arthritis.

By sample fraction, this clonotype is large. The chain has TRBV6-5 and TRBJ2-6, with 9 nucleotides matching TRBD1. Trimming removed 0 bases from V and 0 bases from J; junction bases left unmatched: 3. The CDR3 totals 18 residues. CDR1 and CDR2 from the germline V gene are MNHEY and SVGAGI. The CDR3 here is CASSYSLTGGSGANVLTF. For the CDR3, the DNA is TGTGCCAGCAGTTACTCGTTGACAGGGGGCTCTGGGGCCAACGTCCTGACTTTC.

This clonotype is medium-sized (0.01 to 0.1%) within its sample. The chain combines TRBV4-1 with TRBJ2-5, with unresolved D. The germline CDR1 and CDR2 sequences are MGHRA and YSYEKL. This CDR3 comprises 12 residues. Trimming pared 3 bases from V and 2 bases from J, leaving 4 bases between. The CDR3 DNA is TGCGCCAGCAGCCACCCTCAAGAGACCCAGTACTTC. Residues: CASSHPQETQYF.

This clonotype is medium-sized in the sample. V is TRBV19 and J is TRBJ2-7; the match to TRBD2 covers 8 bases. V lost 2 bases, J lost 0 bases, and 3 bases stayed unmatched. CDR3 size: 15 residues. CDR1 is LNHDA, CDR2 SQIVND, per germline (reference sequence). The CDR3 here is CASSITTSASYEQYF. The CDR3 DNA reads TGTGCCAGTAGTATAACGACTAGCGCCTCCTACGAGCAGTACTTC.

The V call is TRBV29-1, the J call TRBJ2-1, with 12 bases fitting TRBD2. The CDR3 totals 13 residues. The V and J ends lost 8 bases and 4 bases, in that order; junction bases with no gene match: 3. The germline CDR1 and CDR2 sequences are SQVTM and ANQGSEA. The CDR3 reads CSSSGRGYNEQFF. In nucleotides, the CDR3 is TGCAGCTCTAGCGGGAGGGGATACAATGAGCAGTTCTTC.

This clonotype counts as medium-sized. The chain joins TRBV6-5 to TRBJ1-5; 9 nucleotides line up with TRBD1. CDR3 length: 17 residues. Germline values: CDR1 MNHEY, CDR2 SVGAGI. V shed 5 bases, J shed 3 bases, and the junction held 11 bases outside the gene matches. The CDR3 sequence: CASSAGTGTANNQPQHF. CDR3 nucleotides: TGTGCCAGCAGTGCTGGGACAGGGACGGCGAACAATCAGCCCCAGCATTTT.

By sample share, this clonotype is medium-sized (0.01 to 0.1%). This chain uses TRBV11-2 with TRBJ1-2; 8 bases line up with TRBD1. Germline assignment: CDR1 SGHAT and CDR2 FQNNGV. This CDR3 has 15 residues. After removal of 1 base from V and 5 bases from J, the junction contained 6 bases not matched to a gene. CDR3 coding DNA: TGTGCCAGCAGCTTAGGGGACAGGCGAGAGTATGGCTACACCTTC. It specifies CASSLGDRREYGYTF.

By sample share, this clonotype is large. This sequence joins TRBV28 and TRBJ2-1; 12 bases fit TRBD2. The junction had 16 bases not matched to a gene; V was cut back by 7 bases and J by 0 bases. This CDR3 is built from 20 residues. Germline V gene sequence: CDR1 MDHEN, CDR2 SYDVKM. The CDR3 loop reads CASTPPFPSGRDSSYNEQFF. In DNA form, the CDR3 reads TGTGCCAGCACCCCCCCATTTCCTAGCGGGAGGGATAGCTCCTACAATGAGCAGTTCTTC.

By sample share, this clonotype is medium-sized. The chain carries TRBV3-1 and TRBJ1-1; D gene unclear. Germline V gene data show CDR1 as LGHDT and CDR2 as YNNKEL (reference sequence). This CDR3 contains 12 residues. Trimming left V 8 bases short and J 1 base short, with 8 bases between. As DNA, the CDR3 is TGTGCCAGCGGTCAGCGGAACACTGAAGCTTTCTTT. This sequence encodes CASGQRNTEAFF.